These 29 T cell receptor beta chains share one sample of origin, sequenced in a study of blood T cell repertoires in COVID-19. Sequencing was performed with immunoSEQ multiplex PCR; in TCRdb, only in-frame clones are kept and a portion is missing. Of 120,000 to 150,000 clones detected, 84% appear once; the ten largest clones hold roughly 7.9%. Sequenced material: peripheral blood. These receptors all come from a woman aged 50 to 60 in a cohort sampled during active or convalescent COVID-19.

The V and J genes are TRBV6-4 and TRBJ1-6, with D unclear. This CDR3 spans 16 amino acids. CDR1 is MRHNA, CDR2 SNTAGT, per germline. V shed 7 bases and J shed 3 bases, with 16 bases lying between them. The CDR3 region has the DNA TGTGCCAGCAACCGAGAAAGGAGGGACTATAATTCACCCCTCCACTTT. Its protein product is CASNRERRDYNSPLHF.

The chain uses TRBV7-9 and TRBJ1-4; TRBD1 agrees at 9 bases. Germline V gene sequence: CDR1 SEHNR, CDR2 FQNEAQ (reference sequence). The trim removed 5 bases at V and 8 bases at J, leaving 3 bases unmatched. This CDR3 is 13 amino acids long. CDR3 sequence (DNA): TGTGCCAGCAGCACCGGGACAGGGGAAAAACTGTTTTTT. As protein: CASSTGTGEKLFF.

This clone was recorded a few times. V gene TRBV5-1 combines with J gene TRBJ2-1; the match to TRBD2 covers 7 bases. V was clipped by 4 bases and J by 6 bases; unmatched bases: 7. CDR3 length: 14 amino acids. Looked up from germline, CDR1 is SGHRS and CDR2 is YFSETQ. Here the CDR3 reads CASSPMTSSNEQFF. DNA of the CDR3: TGCGCCAGCAGCCCAATGACTAGCTCCAATGAGCAGTTCTTC.

The rearrangement joins TRBV13 to TRBJ1-4; D call uncertain. The germline V and J ends were trimmed by 0 bases and 7 bases, with 12 bases remaining between them. Germline assignment: CDR1 PRHDT and CDR2 FYEKMQ (reference sequence). The CDR3 spans 15 residues. The CDR3 sequence: CASSLGSEVSEKLFF. CDR3 coding DNA: TGTGCCAGCAGCTTAGGTTCAGAGGTATCTGAAAAACTGTTTTTT.

The V gene is TRBV6-2 or TRBV6-3, the J gene TRBJ2-7; maybe TRBD2 (5 bases). V lost 6 bases, J lost 4 bases, and 13 bases lay in between. CDR3 length: 13 amino acids. CDR1 and CDR2 (germline): MNHEY, SVGEGT. This CDR3 is CASRPNGVYEQYF. In DNA, the CDR3 is TGTGCCAGCAGACCTAACGGGGTTTACGAGCAGTACTTC.

The chain has TRBV7-7 and TRBJ2-3; no firm D call. Germline CDR1 SSHAT, CDR2 FNYEAQ (reference sequence). This CDR3 is built from 15 residues. V lost 0 bases to trimming and J lost 3 bases, with 10 bases between them. CDR3: CASSLAPSLTDTQYF. Here the CDR3 DNA reads TGTGCCAGCAGCTTAGCCCCAAGCTTGACAGATACGCAGTATTTT.

This clone was detected only a few times. This chain links TRBV6-5 with TRBJ2-2, with TRBD1 matching over 12 bases. Losses at the gene ends were 8 bases for V and 6 bases for J; bases not matched to a gene: 4. The CDR3 extends over 14 amino acids. Germline CDR1 reads MNHEY; CDR2 reads SVGAGI. The CDR3 DNA reads TGTGCCAGCTTGGGACAGGGGGCAGCCGGGGAGCTGTTTTTT. Its translation: CASLGQGAAGELFF.

This chain uses TRBV4-1 with TRBJ2-7; D is possibly TRBD1 (6 bases). V shed 2 bases and J shed 6 bases, with 20 bases lying between them. The CDR3 sequence is 16 residues long. Germline values: CDR1 MGHRA, CDR2 YSYEKL. CDR3 protein: CASSQPLGAPMTEQYF. In DNA form, the CDR3 reads TGCGCCAGCAGCCAACCGCTGGGGGCGCCTATGACCGAGCAGTACTTC.

J is TRBJ2-1 and V is TRBV27, with 11 bases matching TRBD1. J lost 4 bases, V lost 5 bases, and 7 bases had no gene match. CDR3 length: 16 residues. Germline loops: CDR1 MNHEY, CDR2 SMNVEV (reference sequence). The CDR3 here is CASSPRTGGSYNEQFF. For the CDR3, the DNA is TGTGCCAGCAGTCCGCGGACAGGGGGCTCATACAATGAGCAGTTCTTC.

The rearrangement links TRBV29-1 to TRBJ1-1; 7 bases fit TRBD1. The CDR3 consists of 14 residues. The germline CDR1 and CDR2 sequences are SQVTM and ANQGSEA. V lost 6 bases, J lost 1 base, and 8 bases stayed unmatched. For the CDR3, the DNA is TGCAGCGTGCCCAGGACAGGAAAGAACACTGAAGCTTTCTTT. It encodes CSVPRTGKNTEAFF. Full variable domain (outside the CDR3, taken from reference TRBV29-1 and TRBJ1-1): SAVISQKPSRDICQRGTSLTIQCQVDSQVTMMFWYRQQPGQSLTLIATANQGSEATYESGFVIDKFPISRPNLTFSTLTVSNMSPEDSSIYLCSVPRTGKNTEAFFGQGTRLTVV.

This clone was seen more than once but under ten times. This chain links TRBV14 with TRBJ2-5, with D unclear. Germline V CDR1 and CDR2: SGHDN, FVKESK. The CDR3 contains 14 residues. The V end lost 1 base, the J end lost 7 bases, and 13 bases lay between the germline ends. The CDR3 reads CASSQGLIARTQYF. In DNA, the CDR3 is TGTGCCAGCAGCCAAGGACTCATCGCGAGGACCCAGTACTTC.

The genes are TRBV19 and TRBJ1-2, with 10 bases matching TRBD1. V was clipped by 5 bases and J by 5 bases; unmatched bases: 14. The CDR3 totals 17 residues. Germline CDR1 is LNHDA and CDR2 is SQIVND (reference sequence). The CDR3 region has the DNA TGTGCCAGTAGTTCCTACTCATCCGGGACAGGGGAATATGGCTACACCTTC. It codes for CASSSYSSGTGEYGYTF.

The genes are TRBV30 and TRBJ1-3; 9 bases line up with TRBD1. Germline values: CDR1 GTSNPN, CDR2 SVGIG (reference sequence). Losses at the gene ends were 2 bases for V and 2 bases for J; bases not matched to a gene: 4. CDR3 length: 15 amino acids. CDR3 bases: TGTGCCTGGAGTTACGGGACAGGGCCTGGAAACACCATATATTTT. It translates to CAWSYGTGPGNTIYF.

This clone was counted only a few times. V usage is TRBV2 and J usage is TRBJ1-1; a possible D gene is TRBD1 (5 bases). The germline V and J ends were trimmed by 4 bases and 2 bases, with 11 bases remaining between them. The length of the CDR3 is 14 residues. Germline loops: CDR1 SNHLY, CDR2 FYNNEI. DNA for the CDR3: TGTGCCAGCAGTGGGGGCCGCGGAAACACTGAAGCTTTCTTT. Protein: CASSGGRGNTEAFF.

The chain is built from TRBV6-5 and TRBJ1-5; 7 bases agree with TRBD1. The V segment lost 5 bases and the J segment 7 bases; nucleotides outside the gene matches: 8. CDR3 length equals 14 residues. In germline, CDR1 is MNHEY, CDR2 SVGAGI. The CDR3 DNA follows: TGTGCCAGCAGTCGACAGGGTGAGAGACAGCCCCAGCATTTT. It encodes CASSRQGERQPQHF.

The rearrangement joins TRBV4-3 to TRBJ2-5; 9 nucleotides match TRBD2. V lost 3 bases, J lost 0 bases, and 11 bases stayed unmatched. CDR1 is LGHNA and CDR2 is YSLEER in the germline V gene. The CDR3 extends over 18 amino acids. In DNA form, the CDR3 reads TGCGCCAGCAGCCACCGCTTAATAGCGGGGGACAACCAAGAGACCCAGTACTTC. Its translation: CASSHRLIAGDNQETQYF.

The V call is TRBV19, the J call TRBJ1-6; D ambiguous. CDR1 LNHDA and CDR2 SQIVND come from the germline V gene (reference sequence). CDR3 length: 13 amino acids. The V end lost 2 bases, the J end lost 11 bases, and 10 bases lay between the germline ends. CDR3 protein: CASSITPGPPLHF. The CDR3 DNA reads TGTGCCAGTAGTATAACCCCAGGTCCACCCCTCCACTTT.

DNA for the CDR3: TGTGCCAGCAGGACGACAGTTAGTGGCAATCAGCCCCAGCATTTT. Its protein is CASRTTVSGNQPQHF. This sequence joins TRBV6-5 and TRBJ1-5; TRBD1 is a possible D gene (5 bases). V lost 6 bases and J 2 bases, leaving 14 bases between the germline ends. This CDR3 has 15 residues. Germline V gene sequence: CDR1 MNHEY, CDR2 SVGAGI.

This chain joins TRBV7-9 and TRBJ2-2; possible D gene TRBD2, 6 bases. Germline CDR1 SEHNR, CDR2 FQNEAQ (reference sequence). V lost 1 base to trimming and J lost 5 bases, with 11 bases between them. The CDR3 is 15 amino acids. The CDR3 reads CASSLVRGGTGELFF. The CDR3 DNA follows: TGTGCCAGCAGCTTAGTGCGGGGAGGAACCGGGGAGCTGTTTTTT.

In nucleotides, the CDR3 is TGTGCCAGCAGCCCACAGGGGAATCAGCCCCAGCATTTT. It yields the protein CASSPQGNQPQHF. This chain links TRBV5-5 with TRBJ1-5; TRBD1 matches at 7 bases. V shed 4 bases, J shed 4 bases, and the junction held 2 bases outside the gene matches. The germline V gene encodes CDR1 SGHKS and CDR2 YYEKEE (reference sequence). This CDR3 has 13 amino acids.

The chain has TRBV28 and TRBJ1-5, with TRBD1 identical over 7 bases. Germline CDR1 MDHEN, CDR2 SYDVKM. Unmatched junction bases numbered 5, after V lost 4 bases and J lost 5 bases. CDR3 length equals 14 residues. CDR3 sequence: CASSSQGLDQPQHF. The CDR3 coding sequence is TGTGCCAGCAGTTCACAGGGGTTAGATCAGCCCCAGCATTTT.

The CDR3 protein is CARDKGRTYGYTF. The CDR3 coding sequence is TGCGCCAGAGACAAGGGGAGGACCTATGGCTACACCTTC. The chain joins TRBV4-1 to TRBJ1-2; possible D gene TRBD1, 5 bases. The germline gives CDR1 MGHRA, CDR2 YSYEKL. V dropped 9 bases and J dropped 4 bases, with 15 bases sitting between them. This CDR3 comprises 13 residues.

The chain recombines TRBV29-1 with TRBJ1-1, with 7 bases that match TRBD1. Germline V CDR1 and CDR2: SQVTM, ANQGSEA. The CDR3 is made up of 15 amino acids. Trimming at V came to 7 bases and at J to 5 bases, leaving 16 bases not matched to a gene. The DNA for the CDR3 is TGCAGCGCCTCCGCGACTCAGACAGGGCCAACTGAAGCTTTCTTT. It translates to CSASATQTGPTEAFF.

This clone was seen many times. V gene TRBV19 combines with J gene TRBJ1-2; D unresolved. Germline V gene lookup returns CDR1 LNHDA and CDR2 SQIVND (reference sequence). This CDR3 comprises 14 residues. V lost 3 bases and J 8 bases, leaving 16 bases between the germline ends. The CDR3 bases are TGTGCCAGTAGTATTGAGGGCGCGCTTGGAGGCTACACCTTC. Encoded protein: CASSIEGALGGYTF.

The rearrangement uses TRBV19 and TRBJ1-2; D gene ambiguous. The CDR3 has 16 amino acids. Germline V gene data show CDR1 as LNHDA and CDR2 as SQIVND (reference sequence). The ends were cut back, 7 bases at V and 2 bases at J, with 20 bases in the middle. CDR3 region: CASTGGPSLGNYGYTF. The CDR3 coding sequence is TGTGCCAGTACTGGAGGGCCGAGCCTTGGGAACTATGGCTACACCTTC.

The CDR3 here is CATSDPRGGGSYNEQFF. CDR3 nucleotides: TGTGCCACCAGTGACCCCCGAGGGGGGGGTTCCTACAATGAGCAGTTCTTC. The chain uses TRBV24-1 and TRBJ2-1; TRBD2 is a possible D gene (7 bases). V lost 4 bases to trimming and J lost 1 base, with 16 bases between them. The CDR3 spans 17 residues. Germline assignment: CDR1 KGHDR and CDR2 SFDVKD.

The gene calls are TRBV24-1 and TRBJ1-5, with 10 bases matching TRBD1. The CDR3 loop spans 15 amino acids. Per the germline V gene, CDR1 is KGHDR and CDR2 is SFDVKD. V shed 7 bases and J 3 bases; nucleotides not matched to a gene: 5. Here the CDR3 DNA reads TGTGCCACCAGCGGGGACAGGGGCACCAATCAGCCCCAGCATTTT. This codes for CATSGDRGTNQPQHF.

The chain carries TRBV12-3 or TRBV12-4 and TRBJ2-7; D remains ambiguous. V was cut by 6 bases and J by 6 bases, with 12 bases left in between. CDR3 length: 12 amino acids. CDR3 sequence reads: CASRAGSLEQYF. Here the CDR3 DNA reads TGTGCCAGCAGAGCCGGGTCCCTCGAGCAGTACTTC.

The V gene is TRBV19, the J gene TRBJ2-7; TRBD1 agrees at 8 bases. The CDR3 runs 16 residues. Germline lookup yields CDR1 LNHDA and CDR2 SQIVND (reference sequence). V lost 5 bases to trimming and J lost 2 bases; unmatched junction nucleotides: 11. The CDR3 DNA is TGTGCCAGTAGTTGGGGGTACAGGGGGACGCCCTACGAGCAGTACTTC. Encoded protein: CASSWGYRGTPYEQYF.